This is a list of T cell receptor beta chains from one sample in a study of response to subunit inactivated influenza vaccine. One entry per CDR3 protein, called by TCRdb with MiXCR from the RT-PCR reads. The sample includes about 500,000 distinct CDR3 sequences, 16% seen only once; the top ten take less than 4%. Sequences were derived from CD4+ T cells sorted from PBMCs, sampled approximately 25 months after vaccination. These receptor sequences come from a man between 50 and 69 years old who received an inactivated influenza vaccine. The CDR3 runs from the conserved cysteine through the conserved F or W. The order of the fields is V gene, J gene, clone size, CDR3 protein. Not all rows give a size; the values are once, few, many and, for expanded clones, a class.

TRBV9	TRBJ2-3	.	CASSALSSTDTQYF
TRBV6-1	TRBJ2-3	.	CASSTPAYPDTQYF
TRBV5-5	TRBJ2-7	few	CASSFSTAGFYEQYF
TRBV7-9	TRBJ2-1	few	CASSLTAGPLEQFF
TRBV7-9	TRBJ2-3	many	CASSLAGGTIHTQYF
TRBV7-2	TRBJ2-2	few	CASSLGLELFF
TRBV20-1	TRBJ2-7	few	CSARDLVRAYEQYF
TRBV29-1	TRBJ2-7	.	CSVECQDNYEQYF
TRBV6-1	TRBJ2-5	.	CASNQGPQETQYF
TRBV5-1	TRBJ2-5	.	CASSFGGTGETQYF
TRBV4-1	TRBJ2-7	few	CASSHYEGTSGGVVSYEQYF
TRBV20-1	TRBJ2-1	few	CSARLTGDEQFF
TRBV20-1	TRBJ2-2	.	CSASGLNTGELFF
TRBV12-3/TRBV12-4	TRBJ2-7	many	CASKEGPNEQYF
TRBV28	TRBJ2-3	few	CASSLTASDTQYF
TRBV7-2	TRBJ2-2	.	CASSLWLAGNTGELFF
TRBV29-1	TRBJ2-2	few	CSALGSRLAGGLGELFF
TRBV6-5	TRBJ1-2	few	CASGTGVYGYTF
TRBV5-6	TRBJ2-2	few	CASSSSRLGNTGELFF
TRBV29-1	TRBJ2-3	few	CSVEGSWRPDTQYF
TRBV12-3/TRBV12-4	TRBJ2-1	many	CASSLPQGANEQFF
TRBV20-1	TRBJ2-7	few	CSARDRRETGEQYF
TRBV12-3/TRBV12-4	TRBJ2-1	many	CASSLAGGNEQFF
TRBV20-1	TRBJ1-4	.	CSAGQTGVSEKLFF
TRBV20-1	TRBJ2-5	.	CSARSQQRQETQYF
TRBV5-1	TRBJ2-1	.	CASSLVAGEVNEQFF